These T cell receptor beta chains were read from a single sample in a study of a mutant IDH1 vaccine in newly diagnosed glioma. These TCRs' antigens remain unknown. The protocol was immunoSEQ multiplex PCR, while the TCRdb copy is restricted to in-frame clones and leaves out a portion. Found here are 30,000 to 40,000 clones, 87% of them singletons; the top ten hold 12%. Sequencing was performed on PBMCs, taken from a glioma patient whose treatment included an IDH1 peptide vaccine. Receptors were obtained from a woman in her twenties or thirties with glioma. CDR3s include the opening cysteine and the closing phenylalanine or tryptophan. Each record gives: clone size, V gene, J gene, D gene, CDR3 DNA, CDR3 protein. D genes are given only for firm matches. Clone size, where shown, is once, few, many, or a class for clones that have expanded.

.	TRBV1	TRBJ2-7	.	TGCACCAGCAGCGCCACGACTAGAAGGAGTGACGAGCAGTACTTC	CTSSATTRRSDEQYF
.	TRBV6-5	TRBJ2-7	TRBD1	TGTGCCAGCAGTTTCGGACAGGGGAGTTACGAGCAGTACTTC	CASSFGQGSYEQYF
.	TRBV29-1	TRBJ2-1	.	TGCAGCCCTTGGACTGCTGGCGGGGCCGGTGAGCAGTTCTTC	CSPWTAGGAGEQFF
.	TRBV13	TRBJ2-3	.	TGTGCCAGCAGACAACGGGCGGCTGTCACAGATACGCAGTATTTT	CASRQRAAVTDTQYF
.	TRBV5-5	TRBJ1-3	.	TGTGCCAGCACCAGGTCGGGGGCGAGGGCTTTTGGCTCTGGAAACACCATATATTTT	CASTRSGARAFGSGNTIYF
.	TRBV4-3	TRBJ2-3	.	TGCGCCAGCAGCCAAGATTTGAGGGGTAAGCAGTATTTT	CASSQDLRGKQYF
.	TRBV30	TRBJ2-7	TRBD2	TGTGCCTGGGGGACTAGCGGAGTCTCCTACGAGCAGTACTTC	CAWGTSGVSYEQYF
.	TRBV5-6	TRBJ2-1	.	TGTGCCAGCAGCGTTTACAATGAGCAGTTCTTC	CASSVYNEQFF
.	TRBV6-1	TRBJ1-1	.	TGTGCCAGCTGGGGGGACTCTCTGATTAACACTGAAGCTTTCTTT	CASWGDSLINTEAFF
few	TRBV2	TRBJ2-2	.	TGTGCCAGCAGGGGAACTTCTGGAACCGGGGAGCTGTTTTTT	CASRGTSGTGELFF
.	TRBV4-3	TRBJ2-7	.	TGCGCCAGCAGCCAAGATGCAGGGGCAAGCTCCTACGAGCAGTACTTC	CASSQDAGASSYEQYF
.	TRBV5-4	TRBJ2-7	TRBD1	TGTGCCAGCAGCCTGACAGGGGGCGTGGTCGAGCAGTACTTC	CASSLTGGVVEQYF
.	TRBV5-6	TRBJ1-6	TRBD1	TGTGCCAGCAGCCCGTTGGGACAGGGTAATTCACCCCTCCACTTT	CASSPLGQGNSPLHF
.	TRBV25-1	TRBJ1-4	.	TGTGCCAGCAGTCTCAGAGAAAAACTGTTTTTT	CASSLREKLFF
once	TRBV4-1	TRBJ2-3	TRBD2	TGCGCCAGCAGCCACCAACTTCTAGCGGGGGTGAGCACAGATACGCAGTATTTT	CASSHQLLAGVSTDTQYF
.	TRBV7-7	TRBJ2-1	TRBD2	TGTGCTAGCAGCTCGCCGCGGGGGGACCCGTACAATGAGCAGTTCTTC	CASSSPRGDPYNEQFF
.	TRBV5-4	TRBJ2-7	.	TGTGCCAGCAGCTTGGACGGGGGCGGGCGCGAGCAGTACTTC	CASSLDGGGREQYF
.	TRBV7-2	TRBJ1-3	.	TGTGCCAGCAGCTTAGACGGGCAGTACACCATATATTTT	CASSLDGQYTIYF
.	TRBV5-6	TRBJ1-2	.	TGTGCCAGCAGCGGCCTCACACTCGCCCTTAACTATGGCTACACCTTC	CASSGLTLALNYGYTF
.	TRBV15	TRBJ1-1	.	TGTGCCACCAGCCGCTTTACCGGGAAGAACACTGAAGCTTTCTTT	CATSRFTGKNTEAFF
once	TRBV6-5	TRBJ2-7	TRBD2	TGTGCCAGCAGTCGATCTAGCGGCCCCTACGAGCAGTACTTC	CASSRSSGPYEQYF
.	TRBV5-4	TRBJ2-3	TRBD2	TGTGCCAGTAGCAGCGGGGGCGGTGTAGATACGCAGTATTTT	CASSSGGGVDTQYF
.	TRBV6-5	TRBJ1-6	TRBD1	TGTGCCAGCAGTTACTCGAGGGACAGGGGTAATTCACCCCTCCACTTT	CASSYSRDRGNSPLHF
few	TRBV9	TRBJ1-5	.	TGTGCCAGCAGTTCAGGGGATCAGCCCCAGCATTTT	CASSSGDQPQHF
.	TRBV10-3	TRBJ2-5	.	TGTGCCATCAGTGACCCCGCTAGCAGGGAGACCCAGTACTTC	CAISDPASRETQYF
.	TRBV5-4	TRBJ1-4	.	TGTGCCAGCAGCCGGGGCTCCGATGAAAAACTGTTTTTT	CASSRGSDEKLFF
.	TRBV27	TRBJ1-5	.	TGTGCCAGCAGCAAATCCAGGGTGGGCAATCAGCCCCAGCATTTT	CASSKSRVGNQPQHF
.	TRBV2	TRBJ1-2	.	TGTGCCAGCTACGGACTCAAGAAATTCTATGGCTACACCTTC	CASYGLKKFYGYTF
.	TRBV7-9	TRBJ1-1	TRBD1	TGTGCCAGCAGCGGGGACAGCGTGAACACTGAAGCTTTCTTT	CASSGDSVNTEAFF
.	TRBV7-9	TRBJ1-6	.	TGTGCCAGCAGCTTAAACCCCCCGGTCTCACCCCTCCACTTT	CASSLNPPVSPLHF
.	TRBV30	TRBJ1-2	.	TGTGCCTGGAGTGTTGGGTCGCAGGGTAATGGCTACACCTTC	CAWSVGSQGNGYTF
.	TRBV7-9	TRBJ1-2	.	TGTGCCAGCAGCTTGGTCGGGGTGATGGGCTACACCTTC	CASSLVGVMGYTF
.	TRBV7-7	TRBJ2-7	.	TGTGCCAGCAGCACAGATACACCTCCCTCCGAGCAGTACTTC	CASSTDTPPSEQYF
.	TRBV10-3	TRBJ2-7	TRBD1	TGTGCCATCGCTGAACCCGGACCGGGACAGGGACGCGAGCAGTACTTC	CAIAEPGPGQGREQYF
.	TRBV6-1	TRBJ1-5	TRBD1	TGTGCCAGCAGCGAAGGACAGGGGAGCAATCAGCCCCAGCATTTT	CASSEGQGSNQPQHF
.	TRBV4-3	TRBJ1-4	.	TGCGCCAGCAGCCAAACCGGACCGGGGGGAAATGAAAAACTGTTTTTT	CASSQTGPGGNEKLFF
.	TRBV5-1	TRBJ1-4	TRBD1	TGCGCCAGCAGCTTGTCCGGGACAGGGGGCCTCGCAACTAATGAAAAACTGTTTTTT	CASSLSGTGGLATNEKLFF
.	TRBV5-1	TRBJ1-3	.	TGCGCCAGCAGTCCCGAGGGAGGCTCTGGAAACACCATATATTTT	CASSPEGGSGNTIYF
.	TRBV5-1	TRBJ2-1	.	TGCGCCAGCAGCTTGGATTTGGGTGAGCAGTTCTTC	CASSLDLGEQFF
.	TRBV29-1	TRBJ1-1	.	TGCAGCGTGGCCCAGGGAAACACTGAAGCTTTCTTT	CSVAQGNTEAFF
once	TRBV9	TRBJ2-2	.	TGTGCCAGCAGCGTGGCGCCGGGGAGTTCTTTGGCCGGGGAGCTGTTTTTT	CASSVAPGSSLAGELFF
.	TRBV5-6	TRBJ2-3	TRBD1	TGTGCCAGCAGCTTGATGGACAGGGTGGCAGATACGCAGTATTTT	CASSLMDRVADTQYF
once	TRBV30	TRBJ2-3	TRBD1	TGTGCCTGGGACAGGGGGACAGTCGGGGATACGCAGTATTTT	CAWDRGTVGDTQYF
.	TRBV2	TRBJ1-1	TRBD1	TGTGCCACAGGGGGACAGAGGAACACTGAAGCTTTCTTT	CATGGQRNTEAFF
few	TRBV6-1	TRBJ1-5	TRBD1	TGTGCCAGCAGGGGACAGGGCAGCAATCAGCCCCAGCATTTT	CASRGQGSNQPQHF
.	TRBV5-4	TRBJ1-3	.	TGTGCCAGCAGCTTGGCCCGGGGAAACACCATATATTTT	CASSLARGNTIYF
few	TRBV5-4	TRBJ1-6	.	TGTGCCAGCAGCTTATGGGGGCCTAATTCACCCCTCCACTTT	CASSLWGPNSPLHF
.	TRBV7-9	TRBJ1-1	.	TGTGCCAGCAGCTTACGCTCGCAATTGAGGGGGAACACTGAAGCTTTCTTT	CASSLRSQLRGNTEAFF
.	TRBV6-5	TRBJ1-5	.	TGTGCCAGCAGTACTGGCAATCAGCCCCAGCATTTT	CASSTGNQPQHF
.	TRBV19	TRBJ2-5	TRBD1	TGTGCCAGTAGTTCACCCCGACAGGGCTGGAAGACCCAGTACTTC	CASSSPRQGWKTQYF
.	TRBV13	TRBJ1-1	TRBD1	TGTGCCAGCAGCCTCCAACTATGGGGACAGGGTATGAACACTGAAGCTTTCTTT	CASSLQLWGQGMNTEAFF